This TCR beta chain was sequenced for a study of OX40 agonist ivuxolimab in advanced cancers. This clone was seen a few times. Generated by immunoSEQ multiplex PCR, the TCRdb table keeps only in-frame clones and is missing some. The sample includes about 44,000 clones, about 95% seen only once; the top ten take approximately 11%. V gave up 5 bases and J gave up 3 bases; unmatched junction bases: 7. Looked up from germline, CDR1 is LGHNA and CDR2 is YSLEER. The CDR3 has 15 amino acids. Specimen: CD4+ or CD8+ T cells sorted from blood, collected in a trial of the OX40 agonist ivuxolimab. This TCR derives from an adult with an advanced solid tumor such as melanoma, head and neck, liver or kidney cancer. The chain links TRBV4-3 to TRBJ1-1, with 9 bases fitting TRBD1. CDR3 residues: CASSNSRTGDTEAFF. CDR3 DNA: TGCGCCAGCAGCAATTCCCGGACAGGGGACACTGAAGCTTTCTTT.